This TCR beta chain was identified in a study of Graves' ophthalmopathy and Graves' hyperthyroidism. Across the whole study: Prior to any treatment, peripheral blood was collected at the time of initial diagnosis. Study-level points and caveats: In blood, most expanded thyroid clonotypes above 0.001 frequency were also detected. The study's model predicted ophthalmopathy progression at 70.59% sensitivity and 72.22% specificity.

CDR3 length: 15 residues. Germline trimming cut 6 bases from V and 6 bases from J; bases unmatched to any gene: 14. Germline V gives CDR1 DFQATT, CDR2 SNEGSKA (reference sequence). This clonotype was counted many times. The antigen is not known. CDR3 regions of TCR beta were amplified from RNA transcripts. First-round RT-PCR with HTBI primers preceded a second-round multiplex PCR. One entry per CDR3 protein results from TCRdb running MiXCR on the multiplex PCR reads. The sample lists 45,000 to 60,000 distinct CDR3 sequences, roughly half seen once, with roughly 4.3% in the top ten. Moderate-to-severe activity, with CAS ≥3, NOSPECS ≥4 and duration under 3 months, characterized the donors with ophthalmopathy.

Sequenced input: peripheral blood. The sequence came from an adult woman with Graves' ophthalmopathy. The J gene is TRBJ1-2, the V gene TRBV20-1, with 9 bases aligning to TRBD1. For the CDR3, the DNA is TGCAGTGCCCCCCGCACAGGGGGCGGGTATAATGGCTACACCTTC. It encodes CSAPRTGGGYNGYTF.